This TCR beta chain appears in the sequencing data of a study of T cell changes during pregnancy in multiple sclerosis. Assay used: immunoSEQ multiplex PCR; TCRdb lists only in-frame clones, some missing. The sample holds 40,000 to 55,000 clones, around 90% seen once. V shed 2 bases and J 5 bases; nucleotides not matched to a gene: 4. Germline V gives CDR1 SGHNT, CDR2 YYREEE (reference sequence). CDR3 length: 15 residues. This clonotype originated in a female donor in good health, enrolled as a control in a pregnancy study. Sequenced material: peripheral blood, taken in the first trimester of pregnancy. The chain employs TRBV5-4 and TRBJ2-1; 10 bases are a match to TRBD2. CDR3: CASSFLAGADNEQFF. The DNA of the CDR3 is TGTGCCAGCAGCTTTCTAGCGGGGGCCGACAATGAGCAGTTCTTC. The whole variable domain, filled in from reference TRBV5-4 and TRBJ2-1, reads ETGVTQSPTHLIKTRGQQVTLRCSSQSGHNTVSWYQQALGQGPQFIFQYYREEENGRGNFPPRFSGLQFPNYSSELNVNALELDDSALYLCASSFLAGADNEQFFGPGTRLTVL.